This entry lists 10 T cell receptor beta chains sequenced from one sample in a study of beta chain features in type 1 diabetes. The authors reverse transcribed all of the isolated RNA, so sequencing captured expressed TCRB transcripts. This table comes from immunoSEQ multiplex PCR, and its TCRdb copy is limited to in-frame clones, with some not included. The data hold about 230,000 clones, with about 10% observed a single time. The specimen was naive CD4+ T cells from blood. The receptor source for this set is a woman younger than 30 in good health.

The V gene is TRBV30, the J gene TRBJ2-7; 9 bases align to TRBD2. This CDR3 has 14 residues. V was clipped by 5 bases and J by 2 bases; unmatched bases: 7. Germline-derived CDR1 and CDR2 are GTSNPN and SVGIG (reference sequence). CDR3: CAWRRASGTYEQYF. Written as DNA, the CDR3 is TGTGCCTGGCGAAGGGCTAGCGGGACCTACGAGCAGTACTTC.

This clone was counted a few times. The chain joins TRBV6-5 to TRBJ1-2; the D gene is possibly TRBD1 (6 bases). This CDR3 is 14 amino acids long. Germline-derived CDR1 and CDR2 are MNHEY and SVGAGI. Trimming left V 6 bases short and J 2 bases short, with 13 bases between. CDR3 sequence: CASRDGQRNYGYTF. The CDR3 nucleotides read TGTGCCAGCAGAGATGGACAGCGCAACTATGGCTACACCTTC.

There are a few counts of this clone. The rearrangement links TRBV7-9 to TRBJ2-1, with 9 bases identical to TRBD2. V lost 6 bases to trimming and J lost 4 bases; unmatched junction nucleotides: 7. The CDR3 contains 15 residues. Germline CDR1 and CDR2: SEHNR and FQNEAQ (reference sequence). The CDR3 DNA sequence: TGTGCCAGCAGTCGGACTAGCGCGCAGTACAATGAGCAGTTCTTC. It encodes CASSRTSAQYNEQFF.

The V call is TRBV19, the J call TRBJ1-4, with 7 bases that match TRBD1. The CDR3 runs to 12 residues. Germline V CDR1 and CDR2: LNHDA, SQIVND (reference sequence). With 6 bases clipped from V and 8 bases from J, the junction kept 3 bases outside the gene matches. CDR3 nucleotide sequence: TGTGCCAGTAGGACAGGGAGGGAAAAACTGTTTTTT. This encodes CASRTGREKLFF.

This chain links TRBV7-2 with TRBJ2-7, with 8 bases matching TRBD2. Unmatched junction bases numbered 8, after V lost 5 bases and J lost 5 bases. The CDR3 covers 14 residues. The germline V gene has CDR1 SGHTA and CDR2 FQGNSA. The CDR3 spells CASSLRTSSNEQYF. For the CDR3, the DNA is TGTGCCAGCAGCCTCCGGACTAGCTCTAACGAGCAGTACTTC. The whole variable domain, remainder taken from reference TRBV7-2 and TRBJ2-7, is GAGVSQSPSNKVTEKGKDVELRCDPISGHTALYWYRQSLGQGLEFLIYFQGNSAPDKSGLPSDRFSAERTGGSVSTLTIQRTQQEDSAVYLCASSLRTSSNEQYFGPGTRLTVT.

V is TRBV14 and J is TRBJ1-1, with 8 nucleotides matching TRBD1. The CDR3 length is 16 residues. Germline loops: CDR1 SGHDN, CDR2 FVKESK. J was trimmed by 8 bases and V by 4 bases; bases with no gene match: 15. The CDR3 protein is CASSLRTGYPTREAFF. The CDR3, as DNA: TGTGCCAGCAGCCTACGGACAGGGTATCCAACCCGAGAAGCTTTCTTT.

The V gene is TRBV7-9, the J gene TRBJ2-3, with TRBD2 identical over 9 bases. The CDR3 covers 15 residues. From germline, CDR1 is SEHNR and CDR2 FQNEAQ (reference sequence). Trimming cost V 2 bases and J 6 bases; bases outside gene matches: 6. The DNA of the CDR3 is TGTGCCAGCAGCTTAATGCGGGGGGGCGAGGATACGCAGTATTTT. Translating it yields CASSLMRGGEDTQYF.

J is TRBJ2-7 and V is TRBV25-1; possible D gene TRBD1, 6 bases. CDR3 length: 14 amino acids. V was trimmed by 9 bases and J by 2 bases, leaving 17 bases between them. Germline assignment: CDR1 MGHDK and CDR2 SYGVNS. CDR3 nucleotide sequence: TGTGCCAGACGAACAGGGAAAAGGACCTACGAGCAGTACTTC. Translating gives CARRTGKRTYEQYF.

The chain uses TRBV5-1 and TRBJ2-5; weak D call: TRBD1 (6 bases). The V end lost 3 bases, the J end lost 5 bases, and 17 bases lay between the germline ends. CDR1 is SGHRS, CDR2 YFSETQ, per germline. CDR3 length: 15 amino acids. The CDR3: CASSYPQGGSETQYF. CDR3 coding DNA: TGCGCCAGCAGCTATCCCCAAGGGGGTTCGGAGACCCAGTACTTC.

This clone appeared a few times. CDR3 DNA sequence: TGTGCCTGGAGTGTATGGGCTGAAAGCACAGATACGCAGTATTTT. It translates to CAWSVWAESTDTQYF. This chain joins TRBV30 and TRBJ2-3; D not resolved. The CDR3 contains 15 residues. Trimming took 0 bases from V and 0 from J, leaving 10 bases between them. Germline loops: CDR1 GTSNPN, CDR2 SVGIG (reference sequence).